This T cell receptor beta chain derives from a study of memory CD4+ T cells and cytomegalovirus serostatus. The sort gate was single viable CD3+CD4+CD8-CD45RO+ cells for memory CD4+ T cells. About this clone: Its antigen is not known.

The CDR3 loop spans 14 amino acids. Profiled with immunoSEQ multiplex PCR; TCRdb holds only in-frame clones, not every one. The table has about 75,000 clones, roughly 78% seen once. Study-wide results and caveats: The CMV-associated TCR signature appears largely within the CD4+ memory repertoire.

The receptor was isolated from an adult in good health and CMV-seropositive. Sequencing used memory CD4+ T cells from blood. J is TRBJ2-2 and V is TRBV21-1. TRBV21-1 is tagged as a pseudogene. The CDR3 spells CASSKDREAGELFF. The CDR3 coding sequence is TGTGCCAGCAGCAAAGACAGGGAGGCCGGGGAGCTGTTTTTT.